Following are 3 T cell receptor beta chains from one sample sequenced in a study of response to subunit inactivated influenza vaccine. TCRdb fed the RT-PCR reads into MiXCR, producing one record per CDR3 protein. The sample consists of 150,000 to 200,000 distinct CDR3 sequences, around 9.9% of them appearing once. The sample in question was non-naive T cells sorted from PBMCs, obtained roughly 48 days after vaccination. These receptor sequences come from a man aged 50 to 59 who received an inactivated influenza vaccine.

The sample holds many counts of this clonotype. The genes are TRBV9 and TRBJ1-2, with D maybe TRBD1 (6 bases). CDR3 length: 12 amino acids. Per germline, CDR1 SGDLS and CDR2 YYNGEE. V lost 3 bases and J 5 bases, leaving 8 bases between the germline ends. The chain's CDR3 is CASSEGGYGYTF. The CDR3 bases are TGTGCCAGCAGCGAGGGGGGATATGGCTACACCTTC. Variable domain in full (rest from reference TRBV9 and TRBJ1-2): DSGVTQTPKHLITATGQRVTLRCSPRSGDLSVYWYQQSLDQGLQFLIQYYNGEERAKGNILERFSAQQFPDLHSELNLSSLELGDSALYFCASSEGGYGYTFGSGTRLTVV.

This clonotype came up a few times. The CDR3 sequence is CASGVKETQYF. The CDR3 DNA sequence: TGTGCCAGCGGCGTAAAAGAGACCCAGTACTTC. The chain couples TRBV7-6 to TRBJ2-5, with D hard to call. The CDR3 consists of 11 residues. Germline CDR1 and CDR2: SGHVS and FNYEAQ. The V and J ends lost 8 bases and 3 bases respectively, with 7 bases between them.

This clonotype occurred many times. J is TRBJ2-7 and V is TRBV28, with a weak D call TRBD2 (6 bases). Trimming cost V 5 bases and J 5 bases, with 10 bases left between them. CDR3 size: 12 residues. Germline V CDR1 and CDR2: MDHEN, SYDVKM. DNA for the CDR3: TGTGCCAGCAGTCCCGGCGGGAACGAGCAGTACTTC. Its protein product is CASSPGGNEQYF.